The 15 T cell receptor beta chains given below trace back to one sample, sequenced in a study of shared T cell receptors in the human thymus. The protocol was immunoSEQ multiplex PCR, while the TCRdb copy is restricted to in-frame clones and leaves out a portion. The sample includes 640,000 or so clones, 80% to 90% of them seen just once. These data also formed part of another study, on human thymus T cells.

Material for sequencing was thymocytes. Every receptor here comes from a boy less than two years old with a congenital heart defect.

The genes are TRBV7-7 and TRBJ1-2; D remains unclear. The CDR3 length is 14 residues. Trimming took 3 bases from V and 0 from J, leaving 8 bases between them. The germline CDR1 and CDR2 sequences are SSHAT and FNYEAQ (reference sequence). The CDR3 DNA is TGTGCCAGCAGCTTGGGTCAGGCTAACTATGGCTACACCTTC. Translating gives CASSLGQANYGYTF.

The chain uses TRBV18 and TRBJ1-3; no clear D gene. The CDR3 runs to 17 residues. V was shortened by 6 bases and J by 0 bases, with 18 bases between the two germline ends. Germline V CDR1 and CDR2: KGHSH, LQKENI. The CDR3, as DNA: TGTGCCAGCTCCCATCCCCCCGAACACCTCTCTGGAAACACCATATATTTT. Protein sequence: CASSHPPEHLSGNTIYF.

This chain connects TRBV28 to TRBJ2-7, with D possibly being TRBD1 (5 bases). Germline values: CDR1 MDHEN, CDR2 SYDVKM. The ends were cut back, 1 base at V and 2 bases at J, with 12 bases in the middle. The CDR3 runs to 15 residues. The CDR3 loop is CASSLLPHRTYEQYF. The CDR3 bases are TGTGCCAGCAGTTTATTACCCCACAGGACCTACGAGCAGTACTTC.

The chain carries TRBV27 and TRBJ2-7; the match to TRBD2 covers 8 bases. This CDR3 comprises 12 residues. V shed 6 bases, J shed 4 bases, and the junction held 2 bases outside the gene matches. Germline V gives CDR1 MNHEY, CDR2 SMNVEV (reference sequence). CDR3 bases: TGTGCCAGCAGGACTAGCGCGTACGAGCAGTACTTC. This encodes CASRTSAYEQYF.

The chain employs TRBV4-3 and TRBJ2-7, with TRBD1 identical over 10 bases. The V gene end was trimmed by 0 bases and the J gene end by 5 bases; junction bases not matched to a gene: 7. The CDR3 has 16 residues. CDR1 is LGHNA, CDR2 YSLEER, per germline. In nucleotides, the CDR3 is TGCGCCAGCAGCCAAGATTGGTGGGACAGGGGTCACGAGCAGTACTTC. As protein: CASSQDWWDRGHEQYF.

The CDR3 DNA follows: TGTGCCAGCAGTAGGGACAGGGACTACTATGGCTACACCTTC. Translation: CASSRDRDYYGYTF. This sequence joins TRBV28 and TRBJ1-2; TRBD1 matches at 9 bases. There are 14 residues in the CDR3. With V trimmed by 5 bases and J by 3 bases, 4 bases remained unmatched. Germline V lookup: CDR1 MDHEN, CDR2 SYDVKM.

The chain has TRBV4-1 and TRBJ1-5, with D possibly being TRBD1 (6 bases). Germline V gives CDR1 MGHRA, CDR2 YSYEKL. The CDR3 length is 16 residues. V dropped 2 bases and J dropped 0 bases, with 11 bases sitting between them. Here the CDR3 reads CASSQSGQHSNQPQHF. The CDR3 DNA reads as TGCGCCAGCAGCCAATCCGGACAGCATAGCAATCAGCCCCAGCATTTT.

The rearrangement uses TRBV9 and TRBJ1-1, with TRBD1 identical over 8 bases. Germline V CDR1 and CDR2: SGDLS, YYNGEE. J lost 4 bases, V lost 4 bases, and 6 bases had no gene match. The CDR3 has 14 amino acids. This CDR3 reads CASSPDRAATEAFF. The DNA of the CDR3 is TGTGCCAGCAGCCCGGACAGGGCCGCCACTGAAGCTTTCTTT.

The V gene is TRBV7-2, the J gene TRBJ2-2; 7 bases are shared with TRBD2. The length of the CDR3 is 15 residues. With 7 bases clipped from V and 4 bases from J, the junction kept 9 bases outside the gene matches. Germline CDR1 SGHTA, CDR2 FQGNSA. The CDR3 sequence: CASTRTRGSTGELFF. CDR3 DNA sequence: TGTGCCAGCACCAGGACTAGAGGTAGCACCGGGGAGCTGTTTTTT.

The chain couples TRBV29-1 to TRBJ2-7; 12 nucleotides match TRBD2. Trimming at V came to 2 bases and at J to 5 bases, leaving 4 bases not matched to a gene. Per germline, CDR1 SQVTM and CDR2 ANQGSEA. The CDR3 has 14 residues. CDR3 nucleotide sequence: TGCAGCGTTGAACTAGCGGGAGGGCCCCACGAGCAGTACTTC. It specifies CSVELAGGPHEQYF.

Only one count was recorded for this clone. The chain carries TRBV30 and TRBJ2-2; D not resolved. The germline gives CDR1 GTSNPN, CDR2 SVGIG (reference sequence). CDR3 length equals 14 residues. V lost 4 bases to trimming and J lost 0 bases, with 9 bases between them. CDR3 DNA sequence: TGTGCCTGGAAACCGGTTGCGAACACCGGGGAGCTGTTTTTT. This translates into CAWKPVANTGELFF.

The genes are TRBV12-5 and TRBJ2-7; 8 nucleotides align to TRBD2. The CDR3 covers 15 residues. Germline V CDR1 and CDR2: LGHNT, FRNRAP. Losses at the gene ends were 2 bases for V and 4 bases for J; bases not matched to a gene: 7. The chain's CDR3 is CASGLLAGPDYEQYF. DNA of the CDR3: TGTGCTAGTGGTTTGCTAGCGGGCCCCGATTACGAGCAGTACTTC.

DNA of the CDR3: TGCGCCAGCAGCCCTTATACACGGGAGAATGGTGGCATTCAGTACTTC. Its translation: CASSPYTRENGGIQYF. The chain uses TRBV5-1 and TRBJ2-4; D might be TRBD2 (6 bases). The germline CDR1 and CDR2 sequences are SGHRS and YFSETQ. This CDR3 comprises 16 residues. V was pared by 4 bases and J by 9 bases, with 23 bases between.

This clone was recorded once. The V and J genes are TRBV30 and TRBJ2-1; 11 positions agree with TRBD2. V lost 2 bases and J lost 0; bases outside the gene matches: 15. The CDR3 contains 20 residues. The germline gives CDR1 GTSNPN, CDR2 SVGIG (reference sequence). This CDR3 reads CAWSNPLLAGGAPSYNEQFF. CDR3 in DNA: TGTGCCTGGAGTAATCCTCTTCTAGCGGGGGGCGCACCCTCCTACAATGAGCAGTTCTTC.

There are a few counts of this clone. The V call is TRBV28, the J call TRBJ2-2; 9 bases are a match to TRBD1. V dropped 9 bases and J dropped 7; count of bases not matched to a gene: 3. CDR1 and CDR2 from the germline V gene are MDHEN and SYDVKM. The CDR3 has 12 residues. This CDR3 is CASHRGLGELFF. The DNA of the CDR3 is TGTGCCAGTCACAGGGGGCTCGGGGAGCTGTTTTTT.